One sample yielded the 8 T cell receptor beta chains listed below, sequenced in a study of prognosis after radiotherapy for stage I lung cancer. Amplification of TCR beta CDR3 from genomic DNA used two-round multiplex PCR. Gene-specific TRBV and TRBJ primers were used in PCR round one. TCRdb re-called the multiplex PCR reads with MiXCR, one entry per CDR3 protein. The sample lists 25,000 to 30,000 distinct CDR3 sequences; roughly 30% were seen once. The specimen comprised PBMCs, sampled before or after stereotactic body radiation therapy (not recorded which). These receptors came from a donor of 50 years or more with non-small cell lung cancer.

The count of this clonotype is one. The chain combines TRBV6-2 or TRBV6-3 with TRBJ1-6; D ambiguous. The germline V gene encodes CDR1 MNHEY and CDR2 SVGEGT. CDR3 length: 14 residues. V shed 7 bases and J shed 0 bases, with 7 bases lying between them. The CDR3 here is CASKPSSYNSPLHF. In DNA, the CDR3 is TGTGCCAGCAAACCGAGCTCCTATAATTCACCCCTCCACTTT.

Ten or more counts support this clonotype. The chain recombines TRBV5-5 with TRBJ2-3; no definite D call. This CDR3 has 15 residues. Trimming removed 4 bases from V and 1 base from J, with 13 bases in between. Germline V gene data show CDR1 as SGHKS and CDR2 as YYEKEE (reference sequence). This CDR3 is CASSPAGQGTDTQYF. DNA for the CDR3: TGTGCCAGCAGCCCCGCCGGGCAGGGCACAGATACGCAGTATTTT. The entire variable domain, with the rest obtained from reference TRBV5-5 and TRBJ2-3, is as follows: DAGVTQSPTHLIKTRGQQVTLRCSPISGHKSVSWYQQVLGQGPQFIFQYYEKEERGRGNFPDRFSARQFPNYSSELNVNALLLGDSALYLCASSPAGQGTDTQYFGPGTRLTVL.

For this clonotype: The junction shows a germline mismatch at one end, possibly a read error. V usage is TRBV20-1 and J usage is TRBJ2-6; D is possibly TRBD1 (6 bases). CDR1 is DFQATT and CDR2 is SNEGSKA in the germline V gene (reference sequence). CDR3 length equals 16 residues. The CDR3 DNA sequence: TGCAGTGCTAGAGACCGGCCGGCCTCTGGGGGCAACGTCCTGGCTTTC. It encodes CSARDRPASGGNVLAF.

This rearrangement joins TRBV7-2 to TRBJ2-5; 8 positions match TRBD1. The V segment lost 5 bases and the J segment 7 bases; nucleotides outside the gene matches: 9. This CDR3 has 14 residues. Germline-derived CDR1 and CDR2 are SGHTA and FQGNSA. The CDR3 DNA follows: TGTGCCAGCAGCCCCGGACAGGGATCGGGGACCCAGTACTTC. It is translated as CASSPGQGSGTQYF.

This clonotype was counted at least ten times. The chain joins TRBV12-3 or TRBV12-4 to TRBJ1-3; D is possibly TRBD1 (6 bases). The CDR3 loop spans 14 amino acids. V lost 7 bases to trimming and J lost 4 bases, with 14 bases between them. CDR3 protein: CASTPPGGGNTIYF. CDR3 in DNA: TGTGCCAGCACCCCTCCGGGGGGCGGAAACACCATATATTTT.

This clonotype was detected many times. This chain connects TRBV12-3 or TRBV12-4 to TRBJ1-5; D is ambiguous. CDR3 length equals 13 residues. V shed 1 base and J shed 9 bases, with 10 bases lying between them. The CDR3 coding sequence is TGTGCCAGCAGTTTAGGAGGGTCGCGGCCCCAGCATTTT. As protein: CASSLGGSRPQHF.

This clonotype was seen at least ten times. The chain carries TRBV19 and TRBJ1-2; unclear D gene. V gave up 7 bases and J gave up 0 bases, with 15 bases separating them. Germline loops: CDR1 LNHDA, CDR2 SQIVND (reference sequence). CDR3 length: 15 amino acids. The CDR3 DNA reads as TGTGCCAGTACCACGAGCGACGGAGCTAACTATGGCTACACCTTC. This codes for CASTTSDGANYGYTF.

As regards this clonotype: This may be a read error: a much more frequent sequence differs by one nucleotide. V is TRBV20-1 and J is TRBJ2-7; D is ambiguous. Germline CDR1 DFQATT, CDR2 SNEGSKA (reference sequence). There are 11 residues in the CDR3. The CDR3 DNA is TGCAGTGCTAGGAAGGTTTACGGGCAGTACTTC. Amino acid sequence: CSARKVYGQYF.